The 15 T cell receptor beta chains in this list originate from one sample, sequenced in a study of T-cell memory formation after mild COVID-19 (dated by TCRdb to the early 2020s). Libraries were prepared through 5' RACE. Sequenced on an Illumina NovaSeq 6000. TCRdb reprocessing: public reads trimmed at Q25 with fastp, clones called with MiXCR, in-frame beta chains kept. Every entry covers one CDR3 protein and lists the most common genes and DNA from its rows. The sample records approximately 200,000 distinct CDR3 sequences, more than 15% of which are singletons. The ten largest clones represent about 2.1% of the sample. The specimen sequenced was PBMCs or a T cell subset sorted from them (not recorded which). Source of these receptors: an adult woman who had mild COVID-19 (a few samples of this study predate the infection). The sample titles of this study are shuffled in the database, so cell type and time point are left out; the donor was told from shared clones.

A few counts support this clonotype. V gene TRBV27 combines with J gene TRBJ2-3; D is possibly TRBD2 (5 bases). Deletions cut 3 bases from V and 7 bases from J, with 14 bases between. The germline V gene has CDR1 MNHEY and CDR2 SMNVEV (reference sequence). This CDR3 spans 14 amino acids. The CDR3 reads CASSLGLAGYTQYF. DNA for the CDR3: TGTGCCAGCAGTTTGGGCCTAGCTGGGTATACGCAGTATTTT.

This clonotype was counted only a few times. V usage is TRBV7-9 and J usage is TRBJ1-6, with D maybe TRBD1 (6 bases). The CDR3 spans 15 residues. The germline V and J ends were trimmed by 1 base and 7 bases, with 11 bases remaining between them. Per germline, CDR1 SEHNR and CDR2 FQNEAQ (reference sequence). CDR3 nucleotides: TGTGCCAGCAGCTTAGGGGGGCGAGCGAATTCACCCCTCCACTTT. Translating gives CASSLGGRANSPLHF.

The gene calls are TRBV5-1 and TRBJ1-1, with 7 bases identical to TRBD1. Germline CDR1 SGHRS, CDR2 YFSETQ. The CDR3 length is 12 residues. V shed 4 bases, J shed 5 bases, and the junction held 2 bases outside the gene matches. CDR3 in amino acids: CASSAGGTEAFF. The CDR3 nucleotides are TGCGCCAGCAGCGCAGGGGGTACTGAAGCTTTCTTT.

V is TRBV12-3 or TRBV12-4 and J is TRBJ2-2, with a tentative D call TRBD2 (5 bases). Trimming took 7 bases from V and 0 from J, leaving 21 bases between them. CDR3 length equals 18 residues. This chain's CDR3 is CASNQRPLGGSNTGELFF. For the CDR3, the DNA is TGTGCCAGCAATCAACGCCCCCTCGGAGGTTCGAACACCGGGGAGCTGTTTTTT.

This clonotype was counted at least ten times. This chain connects TRBV20-1 to TRBJ1-2; possible D gene TRBD1, 6 bases. Germline V gene lookup returns CDR1 DFQATT and CDR2 SNEGSKA (reference sequence). The germline V and J ends were trimmed by 8 bases and 2 bases, with 18 bases remaining between them. The CDR3 sequence is 14 residues long. The CDR3 here is CSPPSGQHNYGYTF. As DNA, the CDR3 is TGCAGTCCCCCATCAGGACAGCACAACTATGGCTACACCTTC.

The chain uses TRBV18 and TRBJ2-5; TRBD1 matches at 7 bases. CDR3 length: 13 residues. V trimming: 6 bases; J trimming: 3 bases; junction bases outside the gene matches: 4. CDR1 and CDR2 (germline): KGHSH, LQKENI. CDR3 region: CASSRDSKETQYF. DNA of the CDR3: TGTGCCAGCTCTCGGGACAGTAAAGAGACCCAGTACTTC.

There are a few counts of this clonotype. The chain is built from TRBV7-7 and TRBJ1-6; D remains ambiguous. V lost 2 bases and J lost 16, with 12 bases in between. This CDR3 comprises 12 residues. Germline loops: CDR1 SSHAT, CDR2 FNYEAQ (reference sequence). In DNA, the CDR3 is TGTGCCAGCAGCTTACCCCCCATCTTACTCCACTTT. Translating gives CASSLPPILLHF.

This clonotype showed up many times. V usage is TRBV9 and J usage is TRBJ2-5; maybe TRBD1 (5 bases). Trimming took off 3 bases at V and 4 bases at J, with 7 bases between the two ends. Germline-derived CDR1 and CDR2 are SGDLS and YYNGEE. CDR3 length equals 12 residues. The CDR3: CASSATGETQYF. The CDR3 DNA sequence: TGTGCCAGCAGCGCCACAGGAGAGACCCAGTACTTC.

V and J are TRBV9 and TRBJ2-3; D remains ambiguous. Trimming shortened V by 4 bases and J by 0 bases, and 6 bases separated the two germline ends. The germline V gene encodes CDR1 SGDLS and CDR2 YYNGEE. The CDR3 totals 13 residues. CDR3 bases: TGTGCCAGCAGCTCCCAGAGCACAGATACGCAGTATTTT. This codes for CASSSQSTDTQYF.

This clonotype was counted a few times. The genes are TRBV24-1 and TRBJ1-5; TRBD1 is a possible D gene (5 bases). CDR1 KGHDR and CDR2 SFDVKD come from the germline V gene. The length of the CDR3 is 14 residues. V shed 4 bases and J shed 2 bases, with 8 bases lying between them. CDR3 protein: CATSEGHRNQPQHF. CDR3 coding DNA: TGTGCCACCAGTGAAGGACATCGCAATCAGCCCCAGCATTTT.

In its sample, this clonotype was seen a few times. V is TRBV9 and J is TRBJ1-4; no firm D call. CDR1 is SGDLS, CDR2 YYNGEE, per germline. The CDR3 is made up of 15 amino acids. The V and J ends lost 5 bases and 0 bases respectively, with 11 bases between them. The CDR3 loop is CASSETPSTNEKLFF. The CDR3 region has the DNA TGTGCCAGCAGTGAGACCCCGTCAACTAATGAAAAACTGTTTTTT. Looking up the rest from reference TRBV9 and TRBJ1-4 gives the full variable domain: DSGVTQTPKHLITATGQRVTLRCSPRSGDLSVYWYQQSLDQGLQFLIQYYNGEERAKGNILERFSAQQFPDLHSELNLSSLELGDSALYFCASSETPSTNEKLFFGSGTQLSVL.

The table lists this clonotype with a few counts. The chain carries TRBV3-1 and TRBJ2-3, with D hard to call. Germline assignment: CDR1 LGHDT and CDR2 YNNKEL (reference sequence). The CDR3 is 15 amino acids. The ends were cut back, 4 bases at V and 1 base at J, with 12 bases in the middle. CDR3 in DNA: TGTGCCAGCAGCCGCGACCTTGTCGGCACAGATACGCAGTATTTT. Translation gives CASSRDLVGTDTQYF.

This chain joins TRBV12-3 or TRBV12-4 and TRBJ2-7; D unresolved. The V end was cut by 5 bases, the J end by 1 base, with 12 bases between. This CDR3 has 14 amino acids. CDR3 in DNA: TGTGCCAGCAGTGAGGTATCGCATTCCTACGAGCAGTACTTC. This encodes CASSEVSHSYEQYF.

This sequence joins TRBV20-1 and TRBJ2-3, with 8 bases lining up with TRBD2. J was trimmed by 3 bases and V by 6 bases; bases with no gene match: 5. The CDR3 totals 13 residues. From germline, CDR1 is DFQATT and CDR2 SNEGSKA (reference sequence). DNA of the CDR3: TGCAGTGCACCGGGACTAGTGACAGATACGCAGTATTTT. It specifies CSAPGLVTDTQYF.

The chain couples TRBV3-1 to TRBJ2-5; 9 bases agree with TRBD2. This CDR3 is built from 15 residues. CDR1 and CDR2 (germline): LGHDT, YNNKEL (reference sequence). With V trimmed by 7 bases and J by 1 base, 7 bases remained unmatched. CDR3 coding DNA: TGTGCCAGCAACGGGCTAGCGGGGTCCCAAGAGACCCAGTACTTC. Its protein is CASNGLAGSQETQYF.